The 28 T cell receptor beta chains in this list originate from one sample, sequenced in a study of a mutant IDH1 vaccine in newly diagnosed glioma (TCRdb year 2021). The time point label, as the study defines it: week 23, last vaccination. Each vaccine dose was 300 ug of a 20-mer mutant IDH1 peptide in Montanide, given subcutaneously with topical imiquimod. For these receptors, no antigen is known. Libraries were made using the immunoSEQ multiplex PCR assay. Held by TCRdb, this immuneACCESS table contains in-frame sequences only and omits some clones. Under half of the omission traces to an unresolved V gene where checked; the cause of the rest is unknown. Within this sample are 29,000 or so clones, with 65% to 85% of them counted one time only. Under 8.5% of the sample is in the top ten clones. Sequenced here: PBMCs, sampled from a glioma patient whose treatment included an IDH1 peptide vaccine. The receptors were gathered from a woman aged 18-35 years with glioma.

This chain uses TRBV5-1 with TRBJ1-1; 8 bases are shared with TRBD1. Germline lookup yields CDR1 SGHRS and CDR2 YFSETQ. CDR3 size: 14 residues. V lost 2 bases to trimming and J lost 5 bases; unmatched junction nucleotides: 5. The CDR3 coding sequence is TGCGCCAGCAGCTTAGCAGGGGGCAAGACTGAAGCTTTCTTT. This translates into CASSLAGGKTEAFF.

The chain couples TRBV6-5 to TRBJ2-7, with D uncertain. V was clipped by 6 bases and J by 6 bases, with 18 bases between them. CDR1 is MNHEY and CDR2 is SVGAGI in the germline V gene. The CDR3 covers 14 residues. The CDR3 nucleotides read TGTGCCAGCAGCTCTCTACCGCTTGGGGTCGAGCAGTACTTC. This codes for CASSSLPLGVEQYF.

DNA for the CDR3: TGTGCCAGCAGCTTAGAGGTGAATCAGCCCCAGCATTTT. Protein sequence: CASSLEVNQPQHF. V usage is TRBV7-2 and J usage is TRBJ1-5; D unclear. V was clipped by 1 base and J by 4 bases, with 5 bases between them. The CDR3 spans 13 residues. Germline CDR1 and CDR2: SGHTA and FQGNSA.

The rearrangement uses TRBV18 and TRBJ1-5; a weak D match, TRBD1 (5 bases). The CDR3 has 14 residues. V was cut by 6 bases and J by 0 bases, with 9 bases left in between. The germline V gene encodes CDR1 KGHSH and CDR2 LQKENI. This CDR3 is CASSTQVSNQPQHF. CDR3 in DNA: TGTGCCAGCTCGACACAGGTTAGCAATCAGCCCCAGCATTTT.

This chain links TRBV5-5 with TRBJ2-7; 7 positions agree with TRBD1. The germline V gene has CDR1 SGHKS and CDR2 YYEKEE (reference sequence). V lost 7 bases to trimming and J lost 0 bases; unmatched junction nucleotides: 10. This CDR3 contains 15 residues. The CDR3 sequence: CASSVGTARSYEQYF. DNA for the CDR3: TGTGCCAGCTCGGTGGGGACAGCGCGCTCCTACGAGCAGTACTTC.

J is TRBJ2-3 and V is TRBV5-4; D is possibly TRBD2 (5 bases). The CDR3 consists of 14 residues. The V end lost 3 bases, the J end lost 2 bases, and 10 bases lay between the germline ends. The V gene's germline CDR1 is SGHNT and CDR2 YYREEE (reference sequence). In DNA, the CDR3 is TGTGCCAGCAGCTCCTTAGCGCTCACAGATACGCAGTATTTT. Its translation is CASSSLALTDTQYF.

The J gene is TRBJ2-7, the V gene TRBV5-6; 8 bases map to TRBD1. Germline-derived CDR1 and CDR2 are SGHDT and YYEEEE. This CDR3 is built from 16 residues. V shed 1 base and J 3 bases; nucleotides not matched to a gene: 9. The DNA for the CDR3 is TGTGCCAGCAGCTTGCCCGGACAGGGCAAAAACTACGAGCAGTACTTC. Translating gives CASSLPGQGKNYEQYF.

This clone was found a few times. V usage is TRBV25-1 and J usage is TRBJ1-2; D may be TRBD1 (6 bases). V was clipped by 8 bases and J by 8 bases, with 21 bases between them. Germline V gene sequence: CDR1 MGHDK, CDR2 SYGVNS. This CDR3 is 14 amino acids long. The CDR3 DNA follows: TGTGCCAGCGTGTCAGGGGATAGGGTTGTCGGCTACACCTTC. It is translated as CASVSGDRVVGYTF.

The rearrangement uses TRBV30 and TRBJ1-5, with D tentatively TRBD1 (5 bases). There are 17 residues in the CDR3. The V gene lost 2 bases and the J gene lost 3 bases, with 20 bases spanning the gap. CDR1 is GTSNPN and CDR2 is SVGIG in the germline V gene (reference sequence). The CDR3, as DNA: TGTGCCTGGAGTCGCACGGATTTTGCGGGGCTCAATCAGCCCCAGCATTTT. Protein product: CAWSRTDFAGLNQPQHF.

V is TRBV18 and J is TRBJ1-5; D not certain. The CDR3 sequence is 17 residues long. Per germline, CDR1 KGHSH and CDR2 LQKENI. With 4 bases removed from V and 2 bases from J, the gap between germline ends came to 18 bases. The CDR3 spells CASSLPKAPRGNQPQHF. Written as DNA, the CDR3 is TGTGCCAGCTCACTCCCTAAGGCCCCGCGGGGCAATCAGCCCCAGCATTTT.

The rearrangement links TRBV18 to TRBJ2-4; D might be TRBD2 (5 bases). Per the germline V gene, CDR1 is KGHSH and CDR2 is LQKENI. This CDR3 is 14 amino acids long. V was shortened by 2 bases and J by 8 bases, with 13 bases between the two germline ends. The CDR3 DNA sequence: TGTGCCAGCTCACCAAGCGTCCCCGGGGACATTCAGTACTTC. The encoded protein is CASSPSVPGDIQYF.

The table lists this clone with a count of one. The chain recombines TRBV6-1 with TRBJ2-5; D remains ambiguous. The CDR3 length is 17 residues. Germline V gives CDR1 MNHNS, CDR2 SASEGT. With 1 base removed from V and 0 bases from J, the gap between germline ends came to 15 bases. CDR3 protein: CASSEDQPRTDQETQYF. The DNA for the CDR3 is TGTGCCAGCAGTGAAGATCAACCCCGCACCGACCAAGAGACCCAGTACTTC.

The chain combines TRBV29-1 with TRBJ1-1, with unresolved D. CDR1 is SQVTM, CDR2 ANQGSEA, per germline. Trimming removed 2 bases at V and 5 bases at J, with 6 bases between. The CDR3 consists of 11 residues. CDR3 sequence (DNA): TGCAGCGTTGAAAAGGGAACTGAAGCTTTCTTT. Protein sequence: CSVEKGTEAFF.

The chain combines TRBV6-6 with TRBJ2-5, with TRBD1 matching 10 bases. V was clipped by 6 bases and J by 2 bases; unmatched bases: 9. This CDR3 is 16 amino acids long. The germline gives CDR1 MNHNY, CDR2 SVGAGI (reference sequence). CDR3 region: CASRYGTGAAQETQYF. As DNA, the CDR3 is TGTGCCAGCAGATATGGGACAGGGGCCGCTCAAGAGACCCAGTACTTC.

The chain recombines TRBV25-1 with TRBJ1-2; perhaps TRBD1 as D (5 bases). Trimming took 4 bases from V and 3 from J, leaving 6 bases between them. This CDR3 spans 12 amino acids. CDR1 MGHDK and CDR2 SYGVNS come from the germline V gene. The CDR3 nucleotides are TGTGCCAGCAGTGCAGGGTACTATGGCTACACCTTC. This encodes CASSAGYYGYTF.

The gene calls are TRBV7-2 and TRBJ2-7; TRBD2 matches 12 bases. Germline loops: CDR1 SGHTA, CDR2 FQGNSA. This CDR3 spans 15 amino acids. J was trimmed by 4 bases and V by 5 bases; bases with no gene match: 6. The chain's CDR3 is CASSPLTSGSYEQYF. CDR3 coding DNA: TGTGCCAGCAGCCCCCTGACTAGCGGGAGTTACGAGCAGTACTTC.

This clone was seen only once. The chain uses TRBV11-2 and TRBJ2-5, with D maybe TRBD1 (8 bases). Trimming stripped 4 bases from V and 5 bases from J, with 23 bases between. The V gene's germline CDR1 is SGHAT and CDR2 FQNNGV. This CDR3 is built from 17 residues. The chain's CDR3 is CASSSGGGRGLSETQYF. The CDR3 DNA reads as TGTGCCAGCAGCTCAGGGGGGGGCAGGGGGCTGTCGGAGACCCAGTACTTC.

The chain is built from TRBV7-8 and TRBJ2-7, with unresolved D. Germline lookup yields CDR1 SGHVS and CDR2 FQNEAQ. With 3 bases removed from V and 3 bases from J, the gap between germline ends came to 6 bases. The CDR3 has 12 amino acids. CDR3 in amino acids: CASSFLDYEQYF. In nucleotides, the CDR3 is TGTGCCAGCAGCTTTCTGGACTACGAGCAGTACTTC.

The gene calls are TRBV5-1 and TRBJ2-1, with 8 bases identical to TRBD2. J gave up 7 bases and V 5 bases, and 11 bases lay outside the gene matches. The CDR3 contains 15 residues. Germline V lookup: CDR1 SGHRS, CDR2 YFSETQ. As DNA, the CDR3 is TGCGCCAGCAGTAGGTCGGCGGGAGGTGGGAATGAGCAGTTCTTC. It specifies CASSRSAGGGNEQFF.

This clone has only a few counts. This rearrangement joins TRBV18 to TRBJ1-2; 11 positions agree with TRBD1. J lost 5 bases, V lost 4 bases, and 15 bases had no gene match. This CDR3 comprises 18 residues. Germline loops: CDR1 KGHSH, CDR2 LQKENI. The CDR3 region is CASSLRGTGGVSGYGYTF. The CDR3 DNA reads as TGTGCCAGCTCACTCCGCGGGACAGGGGGAGTATCGGGTTATGGCTACACCTTC.

J is TRBJ2-1 and V is TRBV10-3, with a weak D call TRBD2 (5 bases). CDR3 length equals 11 residues. Between the trimmed V and J ends, which lost 4 bases and 9 bases, there was a span of 7 bases. Germline CDR1 reads ENHRY; CDR2 reads SYGVKD. CDR3 sequence reads: CAISAGVEQFF. Written as DNA, the CDR3 is TGTGCCATCAGTGCCGGGGTTGAGCAGTTCTTC.

In this sample, this clone turned up once. V and J are TRBV6-5 and TRBJ2-1, with a tentative D call TRBD1 (6 bases). Trimming took off 4 bases at V and 2 bases at J, with 9 bases between the two ends. The CDR3 has 14 residues. Germline CDR1 and CDR2: MNHEY and SVGAGI. DNA for the CDR3: TGTGCCAGCAGTTCAGCAGGGGCCTACAATGAGCAGTTCTTC. Its translation is CASSSAGAYNEQFF.

V gene TRBV18 combines with J gene TRBJ1-4; D is undetermined. Deletions cut 3 bases from V and 4 bases from J, with 15 bases between. This CDR3 is 16 amino acids long. Germline V gene lookup returns CDR1 KGHSH and CDR2 LQKENI. The chain's CDR3 is CASSPILGENNEKLFF. For the CDR3, the DNA is TGTGCCAGCTCACCGATCTTGGGAGAGAATAATGAAAAACTGTTTTTT.

This chain connects TRBV10-3 to TRBJ2-6; D ambiguous. This CDR3 contains 15 residues. Germline lookup yields CDR1 ENHRY and CDR2 SYGVKD. V gave up 0 bases and J gave up 0 bases, with 3 bases separating them. For the CDR3, the DNA is TGTGCCATCAGTGAGTCGGGCTCTGGGGCCAACGTCCTGACTTTC. This codes for CAISESGSGANVLTF.

This clone was found a few times. V is TRBV30 and J is TRBJ1-1; no clear D. CDR1 and CDR2 (germline): GTSNPN, SVGIG (reference sequence). The V gene lost 0 bases and the J gene lost 6 bases, with 5 bases spanning the gap. The CDR3 runs to 11 residues. DNA of the CDR3: TGTGCCTGGAGTGTACGGTCTGAAGCTTTCTTT. Translating it yields CAWSVRSEAFF.

This clone was observed once. V is TRBV6-1 and J is TRBJ2-7; TRBD1 is a possible D gene (6 bases). CDR1 MNHNS and CDR2 SASEGT come from the germline V gene. V was clipped by 5 bases and J by 1 base, with 12 bases between them. This CDR3 is built from 14 residues. The CDR3 loop reads CASSRDTESYEQYF. CDR3 sequence (DNA): TGTGCCAGCAGTCGGGACACGGAGTCCTACGAGCAGTACTTC.

The rearrangement links TRBV9 to TRBJ2-5; 7 nucleotides agree with TRBD2. Germline CDR1 is SGDLS and CDR2 is YYNGEE. Germline trimming cut 3 bases from V and 4 bases from J; bases unmatched to any gene: 9. This CDR3 region has 15 residues. The CDR3 sequence: CASSASGTIRETQYF. CDR3 DNA sequence: TGTGCCAGCAGCGCAAGCGGGACCATCCGAGAGACCCAGTACTTC.

This clone was detected a few times. The gene calls are TRBV23-1 and TRBJ1-1; no clear D gene. TRBV23-1 is flagged as an ORF with uncertain function. Trimming cost V 4 bases and J 1 base, with 10 bases left between them. This CDR3 has 14 residues. CDR3 region: CASSPYTRNTEAFF. CDR3 DNA: TGCGCCAGCAGTCCCTATACAAGGAACACTGAAGCTTTCTTT.